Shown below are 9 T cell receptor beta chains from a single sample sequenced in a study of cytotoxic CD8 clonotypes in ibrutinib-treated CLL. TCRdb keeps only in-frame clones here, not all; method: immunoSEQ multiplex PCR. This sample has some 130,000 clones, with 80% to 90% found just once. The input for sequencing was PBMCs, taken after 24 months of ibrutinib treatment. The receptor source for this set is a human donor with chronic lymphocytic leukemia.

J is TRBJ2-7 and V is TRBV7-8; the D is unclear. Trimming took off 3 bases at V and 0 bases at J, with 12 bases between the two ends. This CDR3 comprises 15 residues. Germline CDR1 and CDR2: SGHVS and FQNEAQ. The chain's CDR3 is CASSFDPAGSYEQYF. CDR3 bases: TGTGCCAGCAGCTTTGATCCGGCAGGCTCCTACGAGCAGTACTTC.

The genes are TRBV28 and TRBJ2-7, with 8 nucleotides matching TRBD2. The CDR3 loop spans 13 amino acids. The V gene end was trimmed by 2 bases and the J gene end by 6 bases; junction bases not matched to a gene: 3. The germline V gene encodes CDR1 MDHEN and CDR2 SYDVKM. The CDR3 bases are TGTGCCAGCAGTTTAGGGGCGGGGGGCGAGCAGTACTTC. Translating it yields CASSLGAGGEQYF. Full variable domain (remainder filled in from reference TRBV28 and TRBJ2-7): DVKVTQSSRYLVKRTGEKVFLECVQDMDHENMFWYRQDPGLGLRLIYFSYDVKMKEKGDIPEGYSVSREKKERFSLILESASTNQTSMYLCASSLGAGGEQYFGPGTRLTVT.

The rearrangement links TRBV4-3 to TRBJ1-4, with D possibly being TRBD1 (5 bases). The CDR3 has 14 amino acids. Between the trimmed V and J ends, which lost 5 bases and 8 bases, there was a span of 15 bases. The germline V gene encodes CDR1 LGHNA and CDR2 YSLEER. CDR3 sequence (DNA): TGCGCCAGCAGCATTTTCGGGGCAGGCGAAAAACTGTTTTTT. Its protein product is CASSIFGAGEKLFF.

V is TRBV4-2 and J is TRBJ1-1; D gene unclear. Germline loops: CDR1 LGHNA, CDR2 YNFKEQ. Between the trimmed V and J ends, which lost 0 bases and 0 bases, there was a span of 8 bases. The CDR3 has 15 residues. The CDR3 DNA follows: TGTGCCAGCAGCCAAGATAGCAGGATGAACACTGAAGCTTTCTTT. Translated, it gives CASSQDSRMNTEAFF.

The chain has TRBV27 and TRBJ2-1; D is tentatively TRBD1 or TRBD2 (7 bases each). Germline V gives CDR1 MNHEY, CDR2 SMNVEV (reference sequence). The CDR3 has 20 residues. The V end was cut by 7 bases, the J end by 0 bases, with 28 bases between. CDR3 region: CASTRAGGSRGGLSYNEQFF. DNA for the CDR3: TGTGCCAGCACAAGGGCGGGCGGTAGCAGGGGGGGCCTCTCCTACAATGAGCAGTTCTTC.

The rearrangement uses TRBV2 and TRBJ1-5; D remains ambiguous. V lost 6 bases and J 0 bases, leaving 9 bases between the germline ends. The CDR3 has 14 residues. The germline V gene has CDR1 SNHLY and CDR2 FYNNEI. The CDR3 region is CASRHPYSNQPQHF. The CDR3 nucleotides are TGTGCCAGCAGGCACCCGTATAGCAATCAGCCCCAGCATTTT.

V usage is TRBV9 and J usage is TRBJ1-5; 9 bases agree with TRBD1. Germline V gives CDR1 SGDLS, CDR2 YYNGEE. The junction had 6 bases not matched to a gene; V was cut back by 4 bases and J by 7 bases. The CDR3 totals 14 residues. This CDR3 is CASSPGTGRQPQHF. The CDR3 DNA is TGTGCCAGCAGCCCAGGGACAGGGAGACAGCCCCAGCATTTT.

The CDR3 loop is CASSPRLSGQTYEQYF. CDR3 in DNA: TGTGCCAGCAGTCCCAGACTTAGCGGCCAAACCTACGAGCAGTACTTC. The chain uses TRBV5-5 and TRBJ2-7, with D maybe TRBD2 (6 bases). From germline, CDR1 is SGHKS and CDR2 YYEKEE (reference sequence). Trimming removed 5 bases from V and 2 bases from J, with 20 bases in between. The CDR3 contains 16 residues.

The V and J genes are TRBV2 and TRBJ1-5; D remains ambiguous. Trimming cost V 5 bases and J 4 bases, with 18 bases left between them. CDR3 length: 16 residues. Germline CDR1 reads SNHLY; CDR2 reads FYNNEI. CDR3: CASSREGIPRNQPQHF. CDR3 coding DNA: TGTGCCAGCAGTCGGGAGGGAATACCAAGAAATCAGCCCCAGCATTTT.